What follows are 29 T cell receptor beta chains derived from one specimen sequenced in a study of blood T cells in healthy people across ages. The use of a sample-barcoded 5' primer and a J-beta primer mix characterized a second PCR of about 6 to 12 cycles. MiXCR was run by TCRdb on the 5' RACE reads, yielding one entry per CDR3 protein. This repertoire shows about 1.4 million distinct CDR3 sequences, roughly 59% found once; its top ten account for under 8.5%. The material sequenced was blood. The receptor source for this set is a young man in good health.

The chain uses TRBV5-1 and TRBJ2-7; possibly TRBD1 for D (6 bases). Trimming cost V 4 bases and J 12 bases, with 17 bases left between them. Germline V lookup: CDR1 SGHRS, CDR2 YFSETQ. This CDR3 region has 12 residues. The CDR3 DNA reads as TGCGCCAGCAGCGACCGGGACACCCTGTGGTACTTC. Its protein is CASSDRDTLWYF.

This clonotype was seen more than once but under ten times. The chain combines TRBV20-1 with TRBJ2-1, with D perhaps matching TRBD1 or TRBD2 (5 bases each). Germline V lookup: CDR1 DFQATT, CDR2 SNEGSKA (reference sequence). CDR3 length: 14 residues. V was cut by 7 bases and J by 0 bases, with 13 bases left in between. In DNA form, the CDR3 reads TGCAGTGGGGGGACCCCCAGCTCCTACAATGAGCAGTTCTTC. Residues: CSGGTPSSYNEQFF.

This clonotype was detected only a few times. The chain employs TRBV3-1 and TRBJ2-7; TRBD1 is a possible D gene (6 bases). The J call may be incorrect, as the DNA end agrees better with TRBJ2-5. Per the germline V gene, CDR1 is LGHDT and CDR2 is YNNKEL (reference sequence). This CDR3 has 14 residues. DNA of the CDR3: TGTGCCAGCAGCCAAGGGTTACAGGGAGAGACCCAGTACTTC. It yields the protein CASSQGLQGETQYF.

The V and J genes are TRBV20-1 and TRBJ1-5, with TRBD1 identical over 11 bases. Per the germline V gene, CDR1 is DFQATT and CDR2 is SNEGSKA (reference sequence). J lost 8 bases, V lost 7 bases, and 7 bases had no gene match. CDR3 length: 13 residues. Written as DNA, the CDR3 is TGCAGTGTCCCGGGACAGGGGGAAAAGCCCCAGCATTTT. Translated, it gives CSVPGQGEKPQHF.

The V call is TRBV12-3 or TRBV12-4, the J call TRBJ2-4; D tentatively fits TRBD1 or TRBD2 (6 bases each). V lost 3 bases, J lost 5 bases, and 14 bases lay in between. This CDR3 is 15 amino acids long. The CDR3 nucleotides read TGTGCCAGCAGTTTCAGCGGGCACAGGGAAAACATTCAGTACTTC. Its protein product is CASSFSGHRENIQYF.

This clonotype has more than one count but fewer than ten. The rearrangement joins TRBV10-3 to TRBJ2-3, with 9 bases aligning to TRBD2. CDR3 length: 14 residues. The J segment lost 5 bases and the V segment lost 6 bases, leaving 6 bases of the junction unmatched. From germline, CDR1 is ENHRY and CDR2 SYGVKD. CDR3 in amino acids: CAISGTSFEDTQYF. CDR3 DNA sequence: TGTGCCATCAGCGGGACTAGCTTTGAAGATACGCAGTATTTT.

With regard to this clonotype: At one end, the junction sequence differs from germline, possibly due to a read error. The V and J genes are TRBV11-2 and TRBJ2-5; perhaps TRBD2 as D (6 bases). Germline V gives CDR1 SGHAT, CDR2 FQNNGV. CDR3 size: 14 residues. CDR3 loop: CASTRAGNKETQYF. The CDR3 DNA reads TGCGCCAGCACCCGGGCGGGAAATAAAGAGACCCAGTACTTC. The full variable domain, rest sourced from reference TRBV11-2 and TRBJ2-5, is EAGVAQSPRYKIIEKRQSVAFWCNPISGHATLYWYQQILGQGPKLLIQFQNNGVVDDSQLPKDRFSAERLKGVDSTLKIQPAKLEDSAVYLCASTRAGNKETQYFGPGTRLLVL.

This clonotype appeared a single time. The chain joins TRBV20-1 to TRBJ2-1; tentatively, D is TRBD2 (5 bases). Germline CDR1 reads DFQATT; CDR2 reads SNEGSKA (reference sequence). This CDR3 comprises 15 residues. The V and J ends lost 5 bases and 1 base respectively, with 15 bases between them. The CDR3 protein is CSAERSPSSYNEQFF. The CDR3 bases are TGCAGTGCTGAGCGGAGCCCTTCTTCCTACAATGAGCAGTTCTTC.

The chain has TRBV28 and TRBJ1-3; D not certain. CDR3 length equals 14 residues. Germline V lookup: CDR1 MDHEN, CDR2 SYDVKM. Trimming removed 3 bases from V and 0 bases from J, with 6 bases in between. The CDR3 protein is CASSFSLSGNTIYF. In nucleotides, the CDR3 is TGTGCCAGCAGTTTTTCACTCTCTGGAAACACCATATATTTT.

In this sample, this clonotype turned up a few times. The rearrangement uses TRBV20-1 and TRBJ2-7; perhaps TRBD2 as D (6 bases). The V gene lost 6 bases and the J gene lost 5 bases, with 14 bases spanning the gap. Germline CDR1 is DFQATT and CDR2 is SNEGSKA (reference sequence). CDR3 length: 12 residues. CDR3 nucleotide sequence: TGCAGTGCAGGGGCGGGGTTCGACGAGCAGTACTTC. Amino acids: CSAGAGFDEQYF.

The chain is built from TRBV6-2 or TRBV6-3 and TRBJ2-1; 7 bases are a match to TRBD2. Per germline, CDR1 MNHEY and CDR2 SVGEGT. V lost 1 base, J lost 5 bases, and 8 bases stayed unmatched. CDR3 length equals 16 residues. The DNA of the CDR3 is TGTGCCAGCAGTTACTGGGGGGGGACTATAGACAATGAGCAGTTCTTC. Translated: CASSYWGGTIDNEQFF.

The rearrangement links TRBV27 to TRBJ2-7, with 8 bases aligning to TRBD2. The ends lost 0 bases at V and 0 bases at J; junction bases unmatched: 4. This CDR3 is 16 amino acids long. CDR1 and CDR2 from the germline V gene are MNHEY and SMNVEV (reference sequence). CDR3 coding DNA: TGTGCCAGCAGTTTATCGTTAGCGGGGAGCTCCTACGAGCAGTACTTC. It codes for CASSLSLAGSSYEQYF.

The chain couples TRBV29-1 to TRBJ1-3; 9 bases are shared with TRBD1. The CDR3 contains 13 residues. Germline V lookup: CDR1 SQVTM, CDR2 ANQGSEA. Unmatched junction bases numbered 2, after V lost 4 bases and J lost 4 bases. The CDR3 sequence is CSVGGQGGNTIYF. CDR3 DNA: TGCAGCGTTGGGGGACAGGGCGGAAACACCATATATTTT.

The chain carries TRBV12-1 and TRBJ2-5; the D segment call TRBD2 is taken from the table without a DNA check. Gene TRBJ2-7 matches the end of the DNA better, so the J call may be wrong. TRBV12-1 is described as a pseudogene. CDR3 size: 16 residues. The CDR3 bases are TGTGCCAGCAGCTCTCATATAAGACGGCCGTCCTACGAGCAGTACTTC. Translating it yields CASSSHIRRPSYEQYF.

This clonotype came up once. The chain combines TRBV20-1 with TRBJ2-3; 10 positions match TRBD2. Trimming removed 0 bases from V and 4 bases from J; junction bases left unmatched: 4. The CDR3 extends over 15 amino acids. In germline, CDR1 is DFQATT, CDR2 SNEGSKA (reference sequence). CDR3 region: CSARDRAGGPDTQYF. DNA for the CDR3: TGCAGTGCTAGAGATCGAGCGGGAGGGCCAGATACGCAGTATTTT.

The rearrangement joins TRBV7-9 to TRBJ2-7; tentative D call: TRBD2 (6 bases). V gave up 5 bases and J gave up 0 bases, with 11 bases separating them. Germline V lookup: CDR1 SEHNR, CDR2 FQNEAQ (reference sequence). The length of the CDR3 is 14 residues. CDR3 residues: CASSHSGVSYEQYF. DNA of the CDR3: TGTGCCAGCAGCCATAGCGGAGTCTCCTACGAGCAGTACTTC. The whole variable domain, remainder taken from reference TRBV7-9 and TRBJ2-7, is DTGVSQNPRHKITKRGQNVTFRCDPISEHNRLYWYRQTLGQGPEFLTYFQNEAQLEKSRLLSDRFSAERPKGSFSTLEIQRTEQGDSAMYLCASSHSGVSYEQYFGPGTRLTVT.

The J gene is TRBJ2-1, the V gene TRBV7-9; tentative D call: TRBD1 (6 bases). V was pared by 1 base and J by 6 bases, with 10 bases between. Per the germline V gene, CDR1 is SEHNR and CDR2 is FQNEAQ (reference sequence). The CDR3 consists of 14 residues. CDR3 region: CASSLVLQGNEQFF. The DNA of the CDR3 is TGTGCCAGCAGCTTAGTGTTACAGGGCAATGAGCAGTTCTTC.

A few counts support this clonotype. The chain couples TRBV20-1 to TRBJ2-1; 8 bases fit TRBD2. With V trimmed by 3 bases and J by 7 bases, 11 bases remained unmatched. The CDR3 consists of 15 residues. Germline lookup yields CDR1 DFQATT and CDR2 SNEGSKA (reference sequence). The CDR3, as DNA: TGCAGTGCTAGGGTCCCGGGACTAGTTCTTAATGAGCAGTTCTTC. It codes for CSARVPGLVLNEQFF.

This clonotype was seen a handful of times. This chain uses TRBV3-1 with TRBJ2-3; D is undetermined. CDR1 is LGHDT, CDR2 YNNKEL, per germline (reference sequence). The CDR3 length is 13 residues. V lost 2 bases and J lost 3, with 6 bases in between. The DNA of the CDR3 is TGTGCCAGCAGCCAATGGGGAACAGATACGCAGTATTTT. Translating it yields CASSQWGTDTQYF.

This sequence joins TRBV2 and TRBJ2-6; D is ambiguous. Trimming left V 8 bases short and J 5 bases short, with 10 bases between. This CDR3 has 13 amino acids. Per the germline V gene, CDR1 is SNHLY and CDR2 is FYNNEI. The CDR3: CASLPGRANVLTF. The CDR3 nucleotides are TGTGCCAGCCTGCCCGGCCGGGCCAACGTCCTGACTTTC.

The chain recombines TRBV7-2 with TRBJ1-5, with no clear D. V was clipped by 1 base and J by 7 bases, with 8 bases between them. CDR3 length: 13 amino acids. Looked up from germline, CDR1 is SGHTA and CDR2 is FQGNSA. As DNA, the CDR3 is TGTGCCAGCAGCTTAGATTCGTGGCAGCCCCAGCATTTT. Protein product: CASSLDSWQPQHF.

This clonotype showed up just a few times. The chain combines TRBV29-1 with TRBJ2-3, with 9 bases that match TRBD2. Germline trimming cut 2 bases from V and 5 bases from J; bases unmatched to any gene: 2. This CDR3 contains 13 residues. Germline V CDR1 and CDR2: SQVTM, ANQGSEA. The CDR3 loop reads CSVEPSGEDTQYF. In DNA form, the CDR3 reads TGCAGCGTTGAACCTAGCGGGGAAGATACGCAGTATTTT.

This sequence joins TRBV14 and TRBJ2-7; 7 bases match TRBD2. Germline lookup yields CDR1 SGHDN and CDR2 FVKESK. The CDR3 spans 15 residues. Trimming removed 1 base from V and 6 bases from J; junction bases left unmatched: 9. In DNA form, the CDR3 reads TGTGCCAGCAGCCAAGGGCCTAGCGGTTCCATCGAGCAGTACTTC. Protein product: CASSQGPSGSIEQYF.

This clonotype is a singleton in its sample. J is TRBJ1-2 and V is TRBV2, with no clear D. This CDR3 has 13 amino acids. The germline CDR1 and CDR2 sequences are SNHLY and FYNNEI. Trimming stripped 3 bases from V and 8 bases from J, with 13 bases between. Written as DNA, the CDR3 is TGTGCCAGCAGTGAGGAACGGATCGAGGGCTACACCTTC. This sequence encodes CASSEERIEGYTF.

The chain employs TRBV7-9 and TRBJ2-4; 8 nucleotides match TRBD1. The tail of the sequence fits TRBJ2-5 better, so the J call may be wrong. CDR1 and CDR2 from the germline V gene are SEHNR and FQNEAQ (reference sequence). CDR3 length: 15 residues. The CDR3 protein is CASSHRTGLMETQYF. In nucleotides, the CDR3 is TGTGCCAGCAGCCATAGGACAGGGCTTATGGAGACCCAGTACTTC.

This clonotype was seen a handful of times. The chain has TRBV6-5 and TRBJ2-5, with D tentatively TRBD1 or TRBD2 (5 bases each). V lost 4 bases, J lost 5 bases, and 11 bases lay in between. The CDR3 is made up of 13 amino acids. Germline V gene data show CDR1 as MNHEY and CDR2 as SVGAGI. This chain's CDR3 is CASSWGIRETQYF. The CDR3 DNA reads TGTGCCAGCAGTTGGGGGATCAGGGAGACCCAGTACTTC.

This clonotype was counted between two and nine times. The chain combines TRBV4-1 with TRBJ2-1; D is undetermined. V lost 3 bases, J lost 6 bases, and 18 bases lay in between. The CDR3 loop spans 16 amino acids. From germline, CDR1 is MGHRA and CDR2 YSYEKL. The CDR3 here is CASSQRWAIGFNEQFF. CDR3 nucleotide sequence: TGCGCCAGCAGCCAGAGGTGGGCCATCGGGTTCAATGAGCAGTTCTTC.

The chain joins TRBV28 to TRBJ2-1; a possible D gene is TRBD1 (5 bases). Germline V lookup: CDR1 MDHEN, CDR2 SYDVKM. The CDR3 has 19 residues. V was cut by 4 bases and J by 0 bases, with 22 bases left in between. In nucleotides, the CDR3 is TGTGCCAGCAGTTACATCACAGGTGGTGGGCTCAGCTCCTACAATGAGCAGTTCTTC. Translating it yields CASSYITGGGLSSYNEQFF. Filled out from reference TRBV28 and TRBJ2-1, the complete variable domain reads DVKVTQSSRYLVKRTGEKVFLECVQDMDHENMFWYRQDPGLGLRLIYFSYDVKMKEKGDIPEGYSVSREKKERFSLILESASTNQTSMYLCASSYITGGGLSSYNEQFFGPGTRLTVL.

This clonotype has only a few counts. The chain couples TRBV28 to TRBJ2-5, with TRBD2 matching 14 bases. The CDR3 is 16 amino acids. After removal of 5 bases from V and 5 bases from J, the junction contained 7 bases not matched to a gene. CDR1 is MDHEN and CDR2 is SYDVKM in the germline V gene. The CDR3 spells CASSVTSGGVLETQYF. CDR3 in DNA: TGTGCCAGCAGTGTGACTAGCGGGGGGGTTTTGGAGACCCAGTACTTC. The whole variable domain, filled in from reference TRBV28 and TRBJ2-5, reads DVKVTQSSRYLVKRTGEKVFLECVQDMDHENMFWYRQDPGLGLRLIYFSYDVKMKEKGDIPEGYSVSREKKERFSLILESASTNQTSMYLCASSVTSGGVLETQYFGPGTRLLVL.